Below, 28 T cell receptor beta chains from the same sample are listed, as sequenced in a study of OX40 agonist ivuxolimab in advanced cancers. The assay was immunoSEQ multiplex PCR, and TCRdb's table has in-frame clones only and misses some. The data show some 70,000 clones, roughly 80% seen once. The sequences come from CD4+ or CD8+ T cells sorted from blood, collected in a trial of the OX40 agonist ivuxolimab. These receptors all stem from an adult with an advanced solid tumor such as melanoma, head and neck, liver or kidney cancer.

J is TRBJ1-2 and V is TRBV4-1, with a weak D call TRBD1 (5 bases). There are 15 residues in the CDR3. Germline CDR1 reads MGHRA; CDR2 reads YSYEKL. Trimming left V 4 bases short and J 4 bases short, with 16 bases between. The DNA for the CDR3 is TGCGCCAGCAGCCCAAGGGGAGGGAGAGGCTATGGCTACACCTTC. This sequence encodes CASSPRGGRGYGYTF.

The rearrangement uses TRBV20-1 and TRBJ2-3; the D is unclear. This CDR3 contains 11 residues. CDR1 and CDR2 from the germline V gene are DFQATT and SNEGSKA (reference sequence). CDR3 in amino acids: CRAMGCDTQYF. CDR3 nucleotides: TGCAGGGCGATGGGGTGCGATACGCAGTATTTT.

As to this clone: Other DNA sequences in the same sample also yield this CDR3. The chain links TRBV7-9 to TRBJ2-4; a weak D match, TRBD1 (6 bases). The CDR3 consists of 14 residues. V was clipped by 4 bases and J by 2 bases, with 9 bases between them. Germline CDR1 reads SEHNR; CDR2 reads FQNEAQ (reference sequence). CDR3 DNA: TGTGCCAGCAGCTCCACAGGGACCAAAAACATTCAGTACTTC. Its translation: CASSSTGTKNIQYF.

The chain uses TRBV9 and TRBJ1-1; the D is unclear. Germline CDR1 SGDLS, CDR2 YYNGEE. This CDR3 has 15 residues. The V end was cut by 4 bases, the J end by 2 bases, with 15 bases between. As DNA, the CDR3 is TGTGCCAGCAGCCCGAATCCGGACCTAAACACTGAAGCTTTCTTT. Translated, it gives CASSPNPDLNTEAFF.

The CDR3 bases are TGTGCCAGCAGCGCAAGGACAGGGGACGAGCAGTACTTC. This encodes CASSARTGDEQYF. The chain uses TRBV11-3 and TRBJ2-7, with 9 bases fitting TRBD1. This CDR3 is built from 13 residues. In germline, CDR1 is SGHNT, CDR2 YENEEA. Losses at the gene ends were 5 bases for V and 5 bases for J; bases not matched to a gene: 4.

CDR3 sequence: CASSLTSGQQETQYF. As DNA, the CDR3 is TGTGCCAGCAGCCTTACTAGCGGCCAACAAGAGACCCAGTACTTC. The chain is built from TRBV7-9 and TRBJ2-5; 8 bases match TRBD2. J lost 2 bases, V lost 5 bases, and 7 bases had no gene match. The CDR3 covers 15 residues. From germline, CDR1 is SEHNR and CDR2 FQNEAQ (reference sequence).

The table lists this clone with many counts. The rearrangement joins TRBV7-9 to TRBJ2-5; D unclear. The germline V gene encodes CDR1 SEHNR and CDR2 FQNEAQ (reference sequence). The CDR3 consists of 14 residues. Trimming removed 2 bases at V and 0 bases at J, with 7 bases between. The CDR3: CASSLLHHQETQYF. CDR3 DNA: TGTGCCAGCAGCTTACTACATCACCAAGAGACCCAGTACTTC. Looking up the rest from reference TRBV7-9 and TRBJ2-5 gives the full variable domain: DTGVSQNPRHKITKRGQNVTFRCDPISEHNRLYWYRQTLGQGPEFLTYFQNEAQLEKSRLLSDRFSAERPKGSFSTLEIQRTEQGDSAMYLCASSLLHHQETQYFGPGTRLLVL.

The chain couples TRBV10-1 to TRBJ1-5; no clear D. CDR1 is WNHNN, CDR2 SYGVQD, per germline (reference sequence). V was cut by 5 bases and J by 5 bases, with 4 bases left in between. This CDR3 has 11 residues. The CDR3 DNA is TGCGCCAGCAGTTATGATCAGCCCCAGCATTTT. Translating it yields CASSYDQPQHF.

This clone was seen once. The chain is built from TRBV6-6 and TRBJ2-3; a weak D match, TRBD1 (6 bases). The CDR3 runs to 15 residues. The germline V gene has CDR1 MNHNY and CDR2 SVGAGI (reference sequence). The V gene lost 7 bases and the J gene lost 1 base, with 15 bases spanning the gap. CDR3 DNA sequence: TGTGCCAGCATCTATCGAGGGGGAGGCACAGATACGCAGTATTTT. Residues: CASIYRGGGTDTQYF.

The gene calls are TRBV5-6 and TRBJ2-1; TRBD1 matches 9 bases. The germline V gene encodes CDR1 SGHDT and CDR2 YYEEEE. The CDR3 runs to 15 residues. V shed 6 bases, J shed 4 bases, and the junction held 8 bases outside the gene matches. The CDR3 reads CASTPWDREYNEQFF. In DNA form, the CDR3 reads TGTGCCAGCACCCCCTGGGACAGGGAGTACAATGAGCAGTTCTTC.

This clone was recorded a few times. The rearrangement uses TRBV30 and TRBJ1-2; 9 bases line up with TRBD1. The germline V gene encodes CDR1 GTSNPN and CDR2 SVGIG (reference sequence). The V segment lost 5 bases and the J segment 8 bases; nucleotides outside the gene matches: 9. The CDR3 is 13 residues long. The CDR3 sequence is CAWVGQGRLGYTF. As DNA, the CDR3 is TGTGCCTGGGTTGGACAGGGGAGATTAGGCTACACCTTC.

A few counts support this clone. J is TRBJ1-1 and V is TRBV19, with 7 bases fitting TRBD1. CDR1 is LNHDA and CDR2 is SQIVND in the germline V gene (reference sequence). The V and J ends lost 4 bases and 5 bases, in that order; junction bases with no gene match: 10. This CDR3 comprises 15 residues. The CDR3 coding sequence is TGTGCCAGTAGTACCCAACAGGGGCATCGGACTGAAGCTTTCTTT. This sequence encodes CASSTQQGHRTEAFF.

The gene calls are TRBV4-3 and TRBJ1-6; D gene ambiguous. V lost 0 bases and J 10 bases, leaving 7 bases between the germline ends. Germline CDR1 reads LGHNA; CDR2 reads YSLEER. CDR3 length: 13 residues. In DNA, the CDR3 is TGCGCCAGCAGCCAAGAAGGGTTATCACCCCTCCACTTT. Translation gives CASSQEGLSPLHF.

The chain employs TRBV19 and TRBJ1-1, with D perhaps TRBD1 (5 bases). The germline V gene encodes CDR1 LNHDA and CDR2 SQIVND (reference sequence). The CDR3 has 14 amino acids. The V and J ends lost 3 bases and 0 bases respectively, with 8 bases between them. The CDR3 sequence: CASSIPGLNTEAFF. CDR3 sequence (DNA): TGTGCCAGTAGTATTCCAGGGCTGAACACTGAAGCTTTCTTT.

Note on this clone: This sample includes further DNA sequences coding for the same CDR3. The chain is built from TRBV5-6 and TRBJ2-5; D could derive from TRBD1 or TRBD2 (7 bases each). The CDR3 extends over 14 amino acids. Germline CDR1 is SGHDT and CDR2 is YYEEEE. Trimming cost V 6 bases and J 4 bases, with 16 bases left between them. CDR3 in DNA: TGTGCCAGCACAGGGGGGGGCGGGGTAGAGACCCAGTACTTC. It is translated as CASTGGGGVETQYF.

This clone was seen a few times. The chain combines TRBV5-5 with TRBJ2-1; either TRBD1 or TRBD2 may supply D (6 bases each). Per germline, CDR1 SGHKS and CDR2 YYEKEE (reference sequence). The CDR3 is made up of 16 amino acids. The V gene lost 4 bases and the J gene lost 0 bases, with 14 bases spanning the gap. CDR3 loop: CASSRLQGLSYNEQFF. In DNA, the CDR3 is TGTGCCAGCAGCCGGCTACAGGGACTCTCCTACAATGAGCAGTTCTTC.

The chain combines TRBV5-4 with TRBJ2-5, with a tentative D call TRBD2 (5 bases). The V and J ends lost 2 bases and 11 bases respectively, with 16 bases between them. In germline, CDR1 is SGHNT, CDR2 YYREEE (reference sequence). The CDR3 runs to 13 residues. CDR3 nucleotide sequence: TGTGCCAGCAGCTTTGAACAGACTACGAGGCAGTACTTC. Residues: CASSFEQTTRQYF.

Points on this clone: The CDR3 end shows no conserved phenylalanine or tryptophan, and so a read error is likely. The rearrangement uses TRBV6-6 and TRBJ2-7, with D possibly TRBD1 on 5 matching bases. V dropped 6 bases and J dropped 0 bases, with 12 bases sitting between them. This CDR3 region has 14 residues. Germline V lookup: CDR1 MNHNY, CDR2 SVGAGI (reference sequence). Here the CDR3 reads CASRADRNSYEQYL. DNA for the CDR3: TGTGCCAGCAGGGCAGACAGAAACTCCTACGAGCAGTACCTC.

V gene TRBV9 combines with J gene TRBJ2-3; a weak D match, TRBD2 (6 bases). The length of the CDR3 is 16 residues. Germline V gene data show CDR1 as SGDLS and CDR2 as YYNGEE. V was trimmed by 2 bases and J by 6 bases, leaving 19 bases between them. The DNA of the CDR3 is TGTGCCAGCAGCGTCGAATGGGACTCAGCATACGATACGCAGTATTTT. It is translated as CASSVEWDSAYDTQYF.

The J gene is TRBJ1-1, the V gene TRBV5-8, with a tentative D call TRBD1 (6 bases). V dropped 2 bases and J dropped 4 bases, with 9 bases sitting between them. Germline V CDR1 and CDR2: SGHTS, YDEGEE. This CDR3 is built from 13 residues. The CDR3 sequence is CASSLQGPTEAFF. Written as DNA, the CDR3 is TGTGCCAGCAGCTTACAGGGACCCACTGAAGCTTTCTTT. The full variable domain, in which reference TRBV5-8 and TRBJ1-1 provide the parts outside the CDR3, is EAGVTQSPTHLIKTRGQQATLRCSPISGHTSVYWYQQALGLGLQFLLWYDEGEERNRGNFPPRFSGRQFPNYSSELNVNALELEDSALYLCASSLQGPTEAFFGQGTRLTVV.

Points on this clone: Other DNA sequences within the sample encode an identical CDR3. The J gene is TRBJ2-7, the V gene TRBV6-5; D might be TRBD2 (6 bases). Germline CDR1 is MNHEY and CDR2 is SVGAGI. There are 13 residues in the CDR3. Deletions cut 2 bases from V and 3 bases from J, with 8 bases between. The CDR3 loop is CASSYGGSYEQYF. The CDR3 region has the DNA TGTGCCAGCAGTTACGGGGGGAGCTACGAGCAGTACTTC.

The chain joins TRBV7-9 to TRBJ1-3; no clear D gene. Looked up from germline, CDR1 is SEHNR and CDR2 is FQNEAQ (reference sequence). The CDR3 consists of 15 residues. Trimming cost V 1 base and J 0 bases, with 7 bases left between them. The CDR3 DNA is TGTGCCAGCAGCTTAGAATCAAGCTCTGGAAACACCATATATTTT. Translated: CASSLESSSGNTIYF.

This clone came up a few times. V is TRBV6-5 and J is TRBJ2-2; TRBD2 matches 11 bases. CDR3 length equals 16 residues. CDR1 MNHEY and CDR2 SVGAGI come from the germline V gene. V shed 3 bases, J shed 5 bases, and the junction held 5 bases outside the gene matches. The CDR3 reads CASSYSGGASTGELFF. In nucleotides, the CDR3 is TGTGCCAGCAGTTATAGCGGGGGGGCCTCTACCGGGGAGCTGTTTTTT.

The chain links TRBV4-1 to TRBJ1-2, with D perhaps TRBD1 (5 bases). Germline V gene sequence: CDR1 MGHRA, CDR2 YSYEKL. There are 13 residues in the CDR3. V dropped 2 bases and J dropped 4 bases, with 8 bases sitting between them. The CDR3 sequence: CASSQTGLYGYTF. The CDR3 DNA sequence: TGCGCCAGCAGCCAAACAGGCCTCTATGGCTACACCTTC.

The chain has TRBV7-9 and TRBJ2-1; D gene uncertain. V was trimmed by 1 base and J by 13 bases, leaving 11 bases between them. Germline V gene sequence: CDR1 SEHNR, CDR2 FQNEAQ (reference sequence). The CDR3 consists of 12 residues. The CDR3 coding sequence is TGTGCCAGCAGCTTAGAAACGGGCGTTCAGTTCTTC. It encodes CASSLETGVQFF.

This clone occurred once. The rearrangement uses TRBV10-2 and TRBJ2-3, with no clear D. Trimming removed 7 bases from V and 0 bases from J, with 11 bases in between. The CDR3 loop spans 14 amino acids. Germline V gene lookup returns CDR1 WSHSY and CDR2 SAAADI. DNA of the CDR3: TGCGCCAGCAAAGTAGCTCCTAGCACAGATACGCAGTATTTT. It specifies CASKVAPSTDTQYF.

This sequence joins TRBV9 and TRBJ1-3; a weak D match, TRBD1 (6 bases). V shed 7 bases and J shed 4 bases, with 15 bases lying between them. The CDR3 totals 14 residues. Germline V gives CDR1 SGDLS, CDR2 YYNGEE. The CDR3 is CASRATGRGNTIYF. Here the CDR3 DNA reads TGTGCCAGCCGGGCCACAGGGAGGGGAAACACCATATATTTT.

The genes are TRBV5-1 and TRBJ2-7, with 11 bases lining up with TRBD1. V was clipped by 0 bases and J by 0 bases; unmatched bases: 5. CDR3 length: 17 amino acids. Per germline, CDR1 SGHRS and CDR2 YFSETQ. CDR3 amino acids: CASSLGTGGFPSYEQYF. CDR3 nucleotide sequence: TGCGCCAGCAGCTTGGGGACAGGGGGCTTCCCCTCCTACGAGCAGTACTTC.